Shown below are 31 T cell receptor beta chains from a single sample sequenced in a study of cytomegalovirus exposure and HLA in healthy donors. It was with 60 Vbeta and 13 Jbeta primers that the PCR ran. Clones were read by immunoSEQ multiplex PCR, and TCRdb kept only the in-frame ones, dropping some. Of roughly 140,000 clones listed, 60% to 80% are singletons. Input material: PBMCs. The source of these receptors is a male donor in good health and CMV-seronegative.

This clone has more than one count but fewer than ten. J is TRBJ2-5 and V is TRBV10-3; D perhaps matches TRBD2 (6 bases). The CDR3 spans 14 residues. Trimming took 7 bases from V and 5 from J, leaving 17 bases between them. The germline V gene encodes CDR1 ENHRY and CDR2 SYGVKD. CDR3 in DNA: TGTGCCATCAAACGGGACTCGCAAGGGGAGACCCAGTACTTC. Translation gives CAIKRDSQGETQYF.

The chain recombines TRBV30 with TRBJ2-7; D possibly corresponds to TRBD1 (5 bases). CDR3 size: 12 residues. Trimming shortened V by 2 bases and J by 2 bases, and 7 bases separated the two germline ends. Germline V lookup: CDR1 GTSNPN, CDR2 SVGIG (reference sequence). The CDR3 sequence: CAWSIGAYEQYF. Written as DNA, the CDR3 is TGTGCCTGGAGTATAGGGGCCTACGAGCAGTACTTC.

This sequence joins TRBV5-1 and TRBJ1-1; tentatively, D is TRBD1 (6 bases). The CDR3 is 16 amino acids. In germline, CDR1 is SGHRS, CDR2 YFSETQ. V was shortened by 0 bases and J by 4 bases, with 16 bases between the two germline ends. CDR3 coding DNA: TGCGCCAGCAGCTTGGTTCCAGGGGATATTTTCACTGAAGCTTTCTTT. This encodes CASSLVPGDIFTEAFF.

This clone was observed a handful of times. The CDR3 DNA reads as TGTGCCAGCAGCGCAGGCGGGTCCATGAACACTGAAGCTTTCTTT. This sequence encodes CASSAGGSMNTEAFF. The rearrangement joins TRBV9 to TRBJ1-1; D ambiguous. Germline CDR1 and CDR2: SGDLS and YYNGEE. CDR3 length: 15 residues. The ends were cut back, 3 bases at V and 0 bases at J, with 12 bases in the middle.

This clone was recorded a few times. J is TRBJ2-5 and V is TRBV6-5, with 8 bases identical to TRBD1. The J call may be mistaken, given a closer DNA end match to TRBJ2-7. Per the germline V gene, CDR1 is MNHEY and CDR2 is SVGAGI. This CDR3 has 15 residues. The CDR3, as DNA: TGTGCCAGCAGGACTGTGGGGACAGGTTCCTACGAGCAGTACTTC. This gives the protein CASRTVGTGSYEQYF.

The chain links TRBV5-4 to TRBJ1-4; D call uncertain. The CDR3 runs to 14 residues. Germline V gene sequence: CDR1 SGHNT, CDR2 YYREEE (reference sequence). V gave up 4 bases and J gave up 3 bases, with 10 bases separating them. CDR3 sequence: CASSPSGSNEKLFF. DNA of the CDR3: TGTGCCAGCAGCCCCTCCGGGTCTAATGAAAAACTGTTTTTT.

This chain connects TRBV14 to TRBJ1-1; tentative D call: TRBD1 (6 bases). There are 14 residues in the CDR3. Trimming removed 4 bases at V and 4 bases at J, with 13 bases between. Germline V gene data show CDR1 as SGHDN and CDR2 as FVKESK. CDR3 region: CASSPTGLGTEAFF. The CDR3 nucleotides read TGTGCCAGCAGCCCCACAGGGCTGGGCACTGAAGCTTTCTTT.

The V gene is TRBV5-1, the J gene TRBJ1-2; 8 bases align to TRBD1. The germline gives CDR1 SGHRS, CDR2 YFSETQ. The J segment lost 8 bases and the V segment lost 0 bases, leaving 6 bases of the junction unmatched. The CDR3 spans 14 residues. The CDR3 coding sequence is TGCGCCAGCAGCTTGGATAGGACAGGGAGCGGCTACACCTTC. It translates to CASSLDRTGSGYTF.

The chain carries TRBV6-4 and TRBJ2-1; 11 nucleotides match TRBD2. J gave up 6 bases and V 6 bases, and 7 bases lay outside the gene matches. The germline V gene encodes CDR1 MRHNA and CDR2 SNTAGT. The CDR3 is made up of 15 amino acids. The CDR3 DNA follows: TGTGCCAGCAGCGTAGCGGGGGGGAGCCGCAATGAGCAGTTCTTC. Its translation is CASSVAGGSRNEQFF.

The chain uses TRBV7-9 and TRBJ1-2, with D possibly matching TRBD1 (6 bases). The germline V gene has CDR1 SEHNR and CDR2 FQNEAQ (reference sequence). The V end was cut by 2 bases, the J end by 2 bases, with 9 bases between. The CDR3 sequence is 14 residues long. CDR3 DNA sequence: TGTGCCAGCAGCTTACGACAGGACAACTATGGCTACACCTTC. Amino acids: CASSLRQDNYGYTF.

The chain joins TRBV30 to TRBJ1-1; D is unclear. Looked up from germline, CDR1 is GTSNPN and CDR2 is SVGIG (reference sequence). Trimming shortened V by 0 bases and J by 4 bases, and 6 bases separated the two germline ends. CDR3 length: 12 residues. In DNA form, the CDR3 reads TGTGCCTGGAGTGTACTTTCCACTGAAGCTTTCTTT. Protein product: CAWSVLSTEAFF.

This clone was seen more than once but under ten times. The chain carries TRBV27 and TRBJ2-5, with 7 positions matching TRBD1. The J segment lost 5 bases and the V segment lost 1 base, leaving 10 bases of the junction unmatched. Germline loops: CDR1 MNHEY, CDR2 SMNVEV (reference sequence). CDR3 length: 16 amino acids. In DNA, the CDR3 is TGTGCCAGCAGTTTATACCAGGGGGAATTAGGGGAGACCCAGTACTTC. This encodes CASSLYQGELGETQYF.

The CDR3 sequence is CASSLQGKDTQYF. As DNA, the CDR3 is TGTGCCAGCAGCTTACAGGGGAAAGATACGCAGTATTTT. The J gene is TRBJ2-3, the V gene TRBV9; 7 positions match TRBD1. This CDR3 region has 13 residues. From germline, CDR1 is SGDLS and CDR2 YYNGEE. V shed 4 bases and J 5 bases; nucleotides not matched to a gene: 4. Complete variable domain (other parts from reference TRBV9 and TRBJ2-3): DSGVTQTPKHLITATGQRVTLRCSPRSGDLSVYWYQQSLDQGLQFLIQYYNGEERAKGNILERFSAQQFPDLHSELNLSSLELGDSALYFCASSLQGKDTQYFGPGTRLTVL.

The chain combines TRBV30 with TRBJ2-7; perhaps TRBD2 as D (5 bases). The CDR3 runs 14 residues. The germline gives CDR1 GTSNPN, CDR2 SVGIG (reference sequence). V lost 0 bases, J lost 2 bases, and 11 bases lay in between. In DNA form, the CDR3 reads TGTGCCTGGAGTGTCGTGAGCGGAGCCTACGAGCAGTACTTC. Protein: CAWSVVSGAYEQYF.

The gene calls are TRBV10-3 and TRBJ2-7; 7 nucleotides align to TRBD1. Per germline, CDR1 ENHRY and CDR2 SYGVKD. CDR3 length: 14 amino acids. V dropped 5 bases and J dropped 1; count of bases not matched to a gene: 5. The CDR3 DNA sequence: TGTGCCATCAGTTTTACAGGGGAGTCCTACGAGCAGTACTTC. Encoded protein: CAISFTGESYEQYF.

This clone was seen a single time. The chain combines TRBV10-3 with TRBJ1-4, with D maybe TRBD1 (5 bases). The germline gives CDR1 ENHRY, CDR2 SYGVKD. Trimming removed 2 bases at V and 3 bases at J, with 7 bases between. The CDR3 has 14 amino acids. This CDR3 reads CAISEVRANEKLFF. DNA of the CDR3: TGTGCCATCAGTGAGGTCAGGGCTAATGAAAAACTGTTTTTT.

The DNA for the CDR3 is TGCGCCAGCAGCCAACTTACAGGGGGCGCGAACACCGGGGAGCTGTTTTTT. It specifies CASSQLTGGANTGELFF. The rearrangement links TRBV4-3 to TRBJ2-2, with 9 positions matching TRBD1. In germline, CDR1 is LGHNA, CDR2 YSLEER. V trimming: 2 bases; J trimming: 0 bases; junction bases outside the gene matches: 4. This CDR3 comprises 17 residues.

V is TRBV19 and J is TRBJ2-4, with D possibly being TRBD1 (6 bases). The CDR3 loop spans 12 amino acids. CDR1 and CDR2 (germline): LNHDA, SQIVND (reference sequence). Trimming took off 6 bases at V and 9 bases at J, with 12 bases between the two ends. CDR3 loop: CASSPKQGIQYF. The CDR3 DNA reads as TGTGCCAGTAGCCCGAAACAGGGCATTCAGTACTTC. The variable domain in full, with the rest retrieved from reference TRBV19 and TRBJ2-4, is DGGITQSPKYLFRKEGQNVTLSCEQNLNHDAMYWYRQDPGQGLRLIYYSQIVNDFQKGDIAEGYSVSREKKESFPLTVTSAQKNPTAFYLCASSPKQGIQYFGAGTRLSVL.

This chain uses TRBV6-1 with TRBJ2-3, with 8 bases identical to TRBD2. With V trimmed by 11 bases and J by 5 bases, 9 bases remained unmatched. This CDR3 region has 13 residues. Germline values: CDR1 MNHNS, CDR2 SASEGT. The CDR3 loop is CAVGRGGGDTQYF. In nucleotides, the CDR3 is TGTGCCGTCGGGAGGGGGGGCGGAGATACGCAGTATTTT.

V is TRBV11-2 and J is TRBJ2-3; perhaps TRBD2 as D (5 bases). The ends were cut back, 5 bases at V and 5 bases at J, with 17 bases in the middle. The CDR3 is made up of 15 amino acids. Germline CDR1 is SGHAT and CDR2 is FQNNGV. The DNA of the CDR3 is TGTGCCAGCAGCCCCCGGAAGCGGACTGGAGATACGCAGTATTTT. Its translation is CASSPRKRTGDTQYF.

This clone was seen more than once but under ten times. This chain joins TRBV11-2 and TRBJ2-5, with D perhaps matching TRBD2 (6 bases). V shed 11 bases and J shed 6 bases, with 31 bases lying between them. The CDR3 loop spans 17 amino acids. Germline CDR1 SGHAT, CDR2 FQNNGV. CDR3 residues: CARCSWARGGDAKTQYF. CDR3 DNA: TGTGCCCGGTGCTCATGGGCAAGGGGCGGGGACGCAAAGACCCAGTACTTC.

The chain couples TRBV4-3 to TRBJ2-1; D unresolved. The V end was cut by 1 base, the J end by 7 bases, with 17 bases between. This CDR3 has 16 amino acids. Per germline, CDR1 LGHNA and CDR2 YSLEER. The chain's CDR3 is CASSQAVEHPLNEQFF. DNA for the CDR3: TGCGCCAGCAGCCAAGCCGTCGAACATCCCTTAAATGAGCAGTTCTTC.

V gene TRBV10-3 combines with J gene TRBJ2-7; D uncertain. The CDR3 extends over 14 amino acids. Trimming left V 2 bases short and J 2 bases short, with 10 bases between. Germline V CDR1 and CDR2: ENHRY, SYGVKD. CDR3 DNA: TGTGCCATCAGTGAGGTAGAGTCGACCTACGAGCAGTACTTC. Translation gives CAISEVESTYEQYF.

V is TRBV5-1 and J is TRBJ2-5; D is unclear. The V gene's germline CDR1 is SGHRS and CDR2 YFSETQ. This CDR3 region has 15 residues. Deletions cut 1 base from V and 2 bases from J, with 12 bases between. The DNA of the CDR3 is TGCGCCAGCAGCTTGACTGGCAAACTACAAGAGACCCAGTACTTC. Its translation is CASSLTGKLQETQYF. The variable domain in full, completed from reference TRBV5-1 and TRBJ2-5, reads KAGVTQTPRYLIKTRGQQVTLSCSPISGHRSVSWYQQTPGQGLQFLFEYFSETQRNKGNFPGRFSGRQFSNSRSEMNVSTLELGDSALYLCASSLTGKLQETQYFGPGTRLLVL.

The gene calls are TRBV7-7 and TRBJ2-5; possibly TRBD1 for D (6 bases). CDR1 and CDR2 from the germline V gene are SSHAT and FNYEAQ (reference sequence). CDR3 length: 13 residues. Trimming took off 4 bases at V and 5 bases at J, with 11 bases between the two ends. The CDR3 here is CASSSTGKETQYF. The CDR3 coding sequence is TGTGCCAGCAGCTCAACAGGGAAGGAGACCCAGTACTTC.

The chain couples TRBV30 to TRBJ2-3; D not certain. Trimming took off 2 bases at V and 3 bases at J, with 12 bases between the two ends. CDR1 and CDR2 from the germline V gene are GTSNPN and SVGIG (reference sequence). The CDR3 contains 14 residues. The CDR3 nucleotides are TGTGCCTGGAGTCGCCACGCCGCGACAGATACGCAGTATTTT. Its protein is CAWSRHAATDTQYF.

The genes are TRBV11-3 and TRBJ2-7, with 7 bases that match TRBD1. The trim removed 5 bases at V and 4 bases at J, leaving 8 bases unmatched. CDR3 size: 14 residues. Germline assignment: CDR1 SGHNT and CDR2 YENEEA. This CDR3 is CASSLAGGEYEQYF. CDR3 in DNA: TGTGCCAGCAGCCTAGCAGGGGGTGAGTACGAGCAGTACTTC. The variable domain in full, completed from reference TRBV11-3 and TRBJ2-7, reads EAGVVQSPRYKIIEKKQPVAFWCNPISGHNTLYWYLQNLGQGPELLIRYENEEAVDDSQLPKDRFSAERLKGVDSTLKIQPAELGDSAVYLCASSLAGGEYEQYFGPGTRLTVT.

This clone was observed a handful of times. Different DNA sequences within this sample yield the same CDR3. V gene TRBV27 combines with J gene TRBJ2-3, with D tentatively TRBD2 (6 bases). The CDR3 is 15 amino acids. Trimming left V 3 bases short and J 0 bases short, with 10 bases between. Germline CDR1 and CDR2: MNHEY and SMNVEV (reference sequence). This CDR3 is CASSFGGASTDTQYF. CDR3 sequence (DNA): TGTGCCAGCAGTTTTGGAGGGGCGAGCACAGATACGCAGTATTTT.

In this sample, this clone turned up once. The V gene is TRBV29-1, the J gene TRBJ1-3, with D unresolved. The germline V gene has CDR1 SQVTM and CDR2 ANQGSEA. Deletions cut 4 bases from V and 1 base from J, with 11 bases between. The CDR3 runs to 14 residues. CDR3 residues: CSVGGTGSGNTIYF. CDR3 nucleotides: TGCAGCGTTGGCGGTACGGGGTCTGGAAACACCATATATTTT.

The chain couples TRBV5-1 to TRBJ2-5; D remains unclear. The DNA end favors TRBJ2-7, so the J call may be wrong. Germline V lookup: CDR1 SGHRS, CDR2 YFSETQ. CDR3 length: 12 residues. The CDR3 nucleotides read TGCGCCAGCAGCTACCCTTCCTACGAGCAGTACTTC. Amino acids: CASSYPSYEQYF.

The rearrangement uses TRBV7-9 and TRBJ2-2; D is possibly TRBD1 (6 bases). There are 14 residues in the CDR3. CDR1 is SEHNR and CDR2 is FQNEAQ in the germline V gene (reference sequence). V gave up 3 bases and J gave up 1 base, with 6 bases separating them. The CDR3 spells CASSLTGNTGELFF. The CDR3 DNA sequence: TGTGCCAGCAGCTTGACAGGGAACACCGGGGAGCTGTTTTTT.